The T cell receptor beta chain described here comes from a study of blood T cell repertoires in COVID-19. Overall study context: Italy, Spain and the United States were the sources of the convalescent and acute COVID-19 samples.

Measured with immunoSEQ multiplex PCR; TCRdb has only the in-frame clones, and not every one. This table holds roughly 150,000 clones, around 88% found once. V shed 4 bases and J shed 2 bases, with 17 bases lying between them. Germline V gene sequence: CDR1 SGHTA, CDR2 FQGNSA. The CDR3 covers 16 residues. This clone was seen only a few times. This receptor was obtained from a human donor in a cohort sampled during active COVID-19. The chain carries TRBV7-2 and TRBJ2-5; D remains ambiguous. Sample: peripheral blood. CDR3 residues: CASSSPPVVLQETQYF. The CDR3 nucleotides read TGTGCCAGCAGCTCGCCCCCGGTGGTTTTACAAGAGACCCAGTACTTC.